This TCR beta chain was obtained from a study of T cell responses to AZD1222 COVID-19 vaccine. The table came from immunoSEQ multiplex PCR; TCRdb's copy has only in-frame clones and leaves some out. The sample has about 68,000 clones, about 88% seen once. The ends were cut back, 0 bases at V and 0 bases at J, with 9 bases in the middle. The CDR3 runs to 16 residues. Germline CDR1 SGHAT, CDR2 FQNNGV. Sequenced material: peripheral blood, taken on day 0 of AZD1222 vaccination. This TCR was sampled from an adult in good health. J is TRBJ2-1 and V is TRBV11-2, with D possibly matching TRBD1 (5 bases). For the CDR3, the DNA is TGTGCCAGCAGCTTAGATCCCAGGGTCTCCTACAATGAGCAGTTCTTC. This translates into CASSLDPRVSYNEQFF.